A selection of T cell receptor beta chains follows, all from one sample in a study of T cells in Graves' hyperthyroidism and ophthalmopathy. TCRdb re-called the multiplex PCR reads through MiXCR, storing one row per CDR3 protein. The sample shows around 600,000 distinct CDR3 sequences, roughly 14% of them seen only once. Specimen: blood. Receptors originate from a woman in her 30s with Graves' hyperthyroidism. CDR3s include the opening cysteine and the closing phenylalanine or tryptophan. D genes are given only for firm matches. The size entry is marked missing in some rows and otherwise reads once, few, many or a size class.

clone size	V gene	J gene	D gene	CDR3 protein	CDR3 DNA
-	TRBV7-3	TRBJ2-1	-	CASSQWGGGEQFF	TGTGCCAGCAGCCAATGGGGGGGCGGTGAGCAGTTCTTC
few	TRBV7-6	TRBJ2-1	-	CASSLPSNNEQFF	TGTGCCAGCAGCTTACCCTCGAACAATGAGCAGTTCTTC
many	TRBV3-1	TRBJ1-6	-	CASSPGRENSPLHF	TGTGCCAGCAGCCCCGGCCGAGAGAATTCACCCCTCCACTTT
-	TRBV18	TRBJ2-7	-	CASSADSFNEQYF	TGTGCCAGCTCTGCTGACAGCTTCAACGAGCAGTACTTC
many	TRBV7-2	TRBJ2-2	TRBD1	CASSQWTGSTGELFF	TGTGCCAGCAGCCAATGGACAGGGAGCACCGGGGAGCTGTTTTTT
-	TRBV6-1	TRBJ2-3	-	CASGRWRAPNTDTQYF	TGTGCCAGCGGACGGTGGCGGGCCCCAAACACAGATACGCAGTATTTT
few	TRBV7-9	TRBJ1-1	-	CASSLDDNTEAFF	TGTGCCAGCAGCTTGGATGACAACACTGAAGCTTTCTTT
many	TRBV12-3/TRBV12-4	TRBJ2-1	TRBD2	CASSSKGLAGFYNEQFF	TGTGCCAGCAGTTCCAAAGGACTAGCGGGATTCTACAATGAGCAGTTCTTC
many	TRBV11-2	TRBJ2-1	TRBD2	CASSTPGPSGRLYNEQFF	TGTGCCAGCAGCACCCCCGGGCCTAGCGGGAGGCTGTACAATGAGCAGTTCTTC
-	TRBV20-1	TRBJ2-3	-	CSASLRRDTQYF	TGCAGTGCTAGTCTACGTAGAGATACGCAGTATTTT
many	TRBV12-3/TRBV12-4	TRBJ2-2	TRBD2	CASSRWTSGRSSNTGELFF	TGTGCCAGCAGCCGATGGACTAGCGGGAGATCATCCAACACCGGGGAGCTGTTTTTT
-	TRBV18	TRBJ2-1	TRBD2	CASSPSISTSDSYNEQFF	TGTGCCAGCTCACCATCAATTTCGACTAGCGACTCCTACAATGAGCAGTTCTTC
-	TRBV6-1	TRBJ1-1	-	CASSRGNIEAFF	TGTGCCAGCAGTAGGGGGAACATTGAAGCTTTCTTT